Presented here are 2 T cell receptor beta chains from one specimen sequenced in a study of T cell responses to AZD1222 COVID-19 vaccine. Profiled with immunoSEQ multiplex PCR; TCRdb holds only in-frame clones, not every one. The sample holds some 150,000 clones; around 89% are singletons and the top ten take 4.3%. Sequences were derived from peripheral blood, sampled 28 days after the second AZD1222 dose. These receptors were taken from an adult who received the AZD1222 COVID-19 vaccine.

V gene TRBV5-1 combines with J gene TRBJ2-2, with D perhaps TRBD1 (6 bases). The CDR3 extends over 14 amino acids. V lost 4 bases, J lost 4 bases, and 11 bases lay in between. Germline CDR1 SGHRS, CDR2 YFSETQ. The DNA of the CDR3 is TGCGCCAGCAGCCCGTTAGGGGGCACCGGGGAGCTGTTTTTT. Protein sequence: CASSPLGGTGELFF.

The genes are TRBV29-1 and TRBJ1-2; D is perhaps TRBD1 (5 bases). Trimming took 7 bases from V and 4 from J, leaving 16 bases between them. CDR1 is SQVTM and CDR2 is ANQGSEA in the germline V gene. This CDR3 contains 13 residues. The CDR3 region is CSATDGTLYGYTF. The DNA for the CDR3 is TGCAGCGCCACGGACGGGACCCTCTATGGCTACACCTTC.